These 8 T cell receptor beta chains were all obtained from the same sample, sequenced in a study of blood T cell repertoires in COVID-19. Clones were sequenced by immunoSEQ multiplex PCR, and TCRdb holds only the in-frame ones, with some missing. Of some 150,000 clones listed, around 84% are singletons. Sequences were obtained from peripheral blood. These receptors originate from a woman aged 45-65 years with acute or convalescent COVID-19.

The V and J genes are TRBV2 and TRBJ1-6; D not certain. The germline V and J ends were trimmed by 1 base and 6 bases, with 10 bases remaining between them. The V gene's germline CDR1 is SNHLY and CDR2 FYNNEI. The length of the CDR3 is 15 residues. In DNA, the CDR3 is TGTGCCAGCAGTGAAGGCAGACGCGGTAATTCACCCCTCCACTTT. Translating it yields CASSEGRRGNSPLHF.

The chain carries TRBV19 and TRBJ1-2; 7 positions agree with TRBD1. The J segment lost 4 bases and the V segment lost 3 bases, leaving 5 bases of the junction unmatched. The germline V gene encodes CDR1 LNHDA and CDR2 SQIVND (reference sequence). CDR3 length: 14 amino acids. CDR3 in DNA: TGTGCCAGTAGTATGGACCCAGGGGGCTATGGCTACACCTTC. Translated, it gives CASSMDPGGYGYTF.

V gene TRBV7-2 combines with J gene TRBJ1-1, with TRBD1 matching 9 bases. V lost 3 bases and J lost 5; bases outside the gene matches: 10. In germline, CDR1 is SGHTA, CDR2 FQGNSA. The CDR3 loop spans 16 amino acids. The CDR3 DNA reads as TGTGCCAGCAGCTTGGGACAGGGAAGATCAGAAACTGAAGCTTTCTTT. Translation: CASSLGQGRSETEAFF.

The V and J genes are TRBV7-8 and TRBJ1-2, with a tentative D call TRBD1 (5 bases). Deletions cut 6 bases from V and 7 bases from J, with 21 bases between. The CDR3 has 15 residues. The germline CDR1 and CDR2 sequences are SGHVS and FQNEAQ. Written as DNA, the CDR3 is TGTGCCAGCAGACGTACAGGCCCCTCGAGTCGTGGCTACACCTTC. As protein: CASRRTGPSSRGYTF.

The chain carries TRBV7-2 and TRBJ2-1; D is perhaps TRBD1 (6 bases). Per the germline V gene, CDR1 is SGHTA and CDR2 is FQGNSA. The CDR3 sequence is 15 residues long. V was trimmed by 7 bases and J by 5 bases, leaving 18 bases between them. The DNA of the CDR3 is TGTGCCAGCAACAACCCGGGTACAGGGAACAATGAGCAGTTCTTC. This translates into CASNNPGTGNNEQFF.

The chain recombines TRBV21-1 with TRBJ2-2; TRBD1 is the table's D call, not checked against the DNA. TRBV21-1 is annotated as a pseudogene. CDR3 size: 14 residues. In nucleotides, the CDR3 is TGTGCCAGCAGCAAAACGACAGGGACCGGGGAGCTGTTTTTT. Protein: CASSKTTGTGELFF.

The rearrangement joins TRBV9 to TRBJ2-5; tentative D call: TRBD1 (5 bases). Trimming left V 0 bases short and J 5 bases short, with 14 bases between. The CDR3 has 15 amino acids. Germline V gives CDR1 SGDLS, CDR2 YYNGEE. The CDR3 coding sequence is TGTGCCAGCAGCGTAGCCCCCACAGGTGGGGAGACCCAGTACTTC. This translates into CASSVAPTGGETQYF.

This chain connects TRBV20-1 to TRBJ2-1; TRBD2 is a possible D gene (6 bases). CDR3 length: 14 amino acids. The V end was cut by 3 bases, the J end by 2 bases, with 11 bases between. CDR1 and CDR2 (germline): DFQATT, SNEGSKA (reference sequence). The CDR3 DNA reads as TGCAGTGCTAGTCTGGCGGGGACCTACAATGAGCAGTTCTTC. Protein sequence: CSASLAGTYNEQFF.